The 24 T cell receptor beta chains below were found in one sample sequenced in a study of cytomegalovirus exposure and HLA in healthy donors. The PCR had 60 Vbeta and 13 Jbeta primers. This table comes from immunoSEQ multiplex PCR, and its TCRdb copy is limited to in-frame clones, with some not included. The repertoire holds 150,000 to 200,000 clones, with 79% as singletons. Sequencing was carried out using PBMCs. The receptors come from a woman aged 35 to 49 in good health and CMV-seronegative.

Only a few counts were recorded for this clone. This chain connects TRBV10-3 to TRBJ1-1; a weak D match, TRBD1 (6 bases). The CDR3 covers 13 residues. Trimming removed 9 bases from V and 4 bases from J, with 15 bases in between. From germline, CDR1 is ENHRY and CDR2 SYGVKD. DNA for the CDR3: TGTGCCATTAAACAGGGAGGGAGCACTGAAGCTTTCTTT. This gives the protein CAIKQGGSTEAFF.

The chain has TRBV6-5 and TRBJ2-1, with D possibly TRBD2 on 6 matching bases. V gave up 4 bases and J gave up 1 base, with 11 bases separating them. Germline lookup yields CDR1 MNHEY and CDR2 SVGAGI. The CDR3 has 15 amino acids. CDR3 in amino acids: CASSWRGASYNEQFF. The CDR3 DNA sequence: TGTGCCAGCAGTTGGAGGGGAGCGTCCTACAATGAGCAGTTCTTC.

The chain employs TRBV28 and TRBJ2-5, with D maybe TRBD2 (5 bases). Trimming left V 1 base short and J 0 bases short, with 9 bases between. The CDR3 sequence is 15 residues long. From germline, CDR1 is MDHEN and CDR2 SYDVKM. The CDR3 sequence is CASSLSGGYQETQYF. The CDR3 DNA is TGTGCCAGCAGTTTATCTGGCGGGTACCAAGAGACCCAGTACTTC.

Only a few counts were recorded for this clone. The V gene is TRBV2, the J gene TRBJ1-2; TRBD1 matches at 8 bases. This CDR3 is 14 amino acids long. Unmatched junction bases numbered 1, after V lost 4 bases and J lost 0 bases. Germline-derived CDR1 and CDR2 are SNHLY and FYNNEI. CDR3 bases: TGTGCCAGCAGTGGGGACAGGCCTAACTATGGCTACACCTTC. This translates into CASSGDRPNYGYTF.

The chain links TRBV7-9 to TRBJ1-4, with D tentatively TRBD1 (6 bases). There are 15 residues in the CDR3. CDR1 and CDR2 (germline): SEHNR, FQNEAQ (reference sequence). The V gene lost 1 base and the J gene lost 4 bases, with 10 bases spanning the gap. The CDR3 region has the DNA TGTGCCAGCAGCTTAGTAGACAGGCTTAATGAAAAACTGTTTTTT. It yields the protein CASSLVDRLNEKLFF.

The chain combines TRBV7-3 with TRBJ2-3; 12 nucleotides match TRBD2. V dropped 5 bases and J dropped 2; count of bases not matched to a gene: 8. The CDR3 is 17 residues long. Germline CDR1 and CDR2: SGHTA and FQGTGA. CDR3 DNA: TGTGCCAGCAGCCGTCTAGCGGGAGGGACGGACACAGATACGCAGTATTTT. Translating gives CASSRLAGGTDTDTQYF.

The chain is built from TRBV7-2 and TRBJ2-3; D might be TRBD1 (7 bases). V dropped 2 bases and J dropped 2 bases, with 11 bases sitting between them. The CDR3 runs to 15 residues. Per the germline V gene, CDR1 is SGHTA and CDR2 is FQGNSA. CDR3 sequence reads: CASSLQGGSTDTQYF. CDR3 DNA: TGTGCCAGCAGCTTACAGGGGGGTTCCACAGATACGCAGTATTTT.

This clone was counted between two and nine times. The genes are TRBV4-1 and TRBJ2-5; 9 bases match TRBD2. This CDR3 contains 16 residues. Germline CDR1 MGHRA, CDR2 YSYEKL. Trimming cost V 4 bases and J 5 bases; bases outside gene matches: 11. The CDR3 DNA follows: TGCGCCAGCAGCCCCCCCGCGGGGGGGCGGGGGGAGACCCAGTACTTC. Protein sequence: CASSPPAGGRGETQYF.

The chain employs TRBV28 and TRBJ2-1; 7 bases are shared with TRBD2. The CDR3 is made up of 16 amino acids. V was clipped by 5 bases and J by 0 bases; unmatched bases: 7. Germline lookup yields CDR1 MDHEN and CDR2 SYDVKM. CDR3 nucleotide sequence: TGTGCCAGCAGTAGCGGGGAGATGAGCTCCTACAATGAGCAGTTCTTC. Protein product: CASSSGEMSSYNEQFF.

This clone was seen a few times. This chain's CDR3 is CASSQGQRSNEKLFF. CDR3 in DNA: TGCGCCAGCAGCCAAGGCCAGAGGTCGAATGAAAAACTGTTTTTT. The J gene is TRBJ1-4, the V gene TRBV4-1; D ambiguous. Trimming removed 1 base at V and 5 bases at J, with 11 bases between. Per germline, CDR1 MGHRA and CDR2 YSYEKL. This CDR3 region has 15 residues.

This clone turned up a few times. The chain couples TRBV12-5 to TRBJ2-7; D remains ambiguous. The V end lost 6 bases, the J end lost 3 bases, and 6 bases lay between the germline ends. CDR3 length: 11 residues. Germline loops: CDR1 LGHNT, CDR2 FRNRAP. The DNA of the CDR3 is TGTGCTAGTGGCATAGACTACGAGCAGTACTTC. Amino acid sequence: CASGIDYEQYF.

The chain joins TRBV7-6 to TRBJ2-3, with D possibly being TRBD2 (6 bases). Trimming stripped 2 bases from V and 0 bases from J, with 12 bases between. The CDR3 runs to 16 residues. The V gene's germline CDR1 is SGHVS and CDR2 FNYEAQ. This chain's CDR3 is CASSLRRAPSTDTQYF. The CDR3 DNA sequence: TGTGCCAGCAGCTTAAGGAGGGCCCCTAGCACAGATACGCAGTATTTT.

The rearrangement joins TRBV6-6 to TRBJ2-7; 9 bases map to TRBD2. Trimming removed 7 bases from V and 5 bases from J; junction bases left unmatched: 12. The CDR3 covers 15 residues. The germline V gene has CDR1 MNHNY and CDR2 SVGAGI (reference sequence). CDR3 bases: TGTGCCAGCACGCCCCTCGCGGGAGGGAAGGACGAGCAGTACTTC. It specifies CASTPLAGGKDEQYF.

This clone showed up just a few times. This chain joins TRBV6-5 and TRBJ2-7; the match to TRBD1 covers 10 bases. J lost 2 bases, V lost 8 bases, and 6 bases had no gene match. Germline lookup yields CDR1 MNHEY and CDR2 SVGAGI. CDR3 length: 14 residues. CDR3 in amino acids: CASRRQGAPYEQYF. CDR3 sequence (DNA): TGTGCCAGCCGACGACAGGGGGCCCCCTACGAGCAGTACTTC.

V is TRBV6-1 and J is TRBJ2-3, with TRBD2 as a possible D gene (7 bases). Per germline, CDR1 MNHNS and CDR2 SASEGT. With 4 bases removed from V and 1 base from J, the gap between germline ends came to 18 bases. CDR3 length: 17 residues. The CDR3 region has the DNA TGTGCCAGCAGTGCCTCCCCGGGGGGCGCTCGCACAGATACGCAGTATTTT. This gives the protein CASSASPGGARTDTQYF.

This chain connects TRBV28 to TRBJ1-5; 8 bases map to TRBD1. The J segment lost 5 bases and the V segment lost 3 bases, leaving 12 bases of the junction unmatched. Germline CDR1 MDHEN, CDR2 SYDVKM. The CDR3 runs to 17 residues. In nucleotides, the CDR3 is TGTGCCAGCAGTTTTGTAGGAGGGCAGGGGGCCGATCAGCCCCAGCATTTT. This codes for CASSFVGGQGADQPQHF. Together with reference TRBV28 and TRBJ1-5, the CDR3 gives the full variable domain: DVKVTQSSRYLVKRTGEKVFLECVQDMDHENMFWYRQDPGLGLRLIYFSYDVKMKEKGDIPEGYSVSREKKERFSLILESASTNQTSMYLCASSFVGGQGADQPQHFGDGTRLSIL.

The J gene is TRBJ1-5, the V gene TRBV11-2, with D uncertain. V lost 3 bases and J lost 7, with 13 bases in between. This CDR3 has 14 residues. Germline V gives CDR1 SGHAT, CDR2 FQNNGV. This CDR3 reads CASSLGGSFQPQHF. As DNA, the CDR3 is TGTGCCAGCAGCTTGGGCGGGAGTTTCCAGCCCCAGCATTTT.

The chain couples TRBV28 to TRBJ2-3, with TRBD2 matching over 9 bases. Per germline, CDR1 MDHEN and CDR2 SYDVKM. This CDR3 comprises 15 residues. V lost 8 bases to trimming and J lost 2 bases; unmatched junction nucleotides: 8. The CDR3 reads CASAGLAPITDTQYF. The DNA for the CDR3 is TGTGCCAGCGCTGGACTAGCGCCGATCACAGATACGCAGTATTTT.

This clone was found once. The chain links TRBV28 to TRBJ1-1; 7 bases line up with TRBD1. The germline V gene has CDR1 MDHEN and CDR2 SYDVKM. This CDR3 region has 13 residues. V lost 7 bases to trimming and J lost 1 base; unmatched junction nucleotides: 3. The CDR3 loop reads CASMDRPNTEAFF. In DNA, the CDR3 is TGTGCCAGCATGGACAGGCCGAACACTGAAGCTTTCTTT.

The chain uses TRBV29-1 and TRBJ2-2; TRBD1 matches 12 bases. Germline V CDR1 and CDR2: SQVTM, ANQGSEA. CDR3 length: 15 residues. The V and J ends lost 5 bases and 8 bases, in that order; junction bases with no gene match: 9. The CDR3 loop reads CSVRPGQGAGGELFF. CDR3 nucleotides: TGCAGCGTTAGACCGGGACAGGGGGCAGGGGGGGAGCTGTTTTTT.

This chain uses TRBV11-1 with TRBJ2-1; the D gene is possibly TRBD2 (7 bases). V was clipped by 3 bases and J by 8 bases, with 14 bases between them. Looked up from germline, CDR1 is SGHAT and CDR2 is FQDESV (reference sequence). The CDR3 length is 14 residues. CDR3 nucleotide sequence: TGTGCCAGCAGCTTCTCGAGGGGGGGGCATGAGCAGTTCTTC. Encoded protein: CASSFSRGGHEQFF.

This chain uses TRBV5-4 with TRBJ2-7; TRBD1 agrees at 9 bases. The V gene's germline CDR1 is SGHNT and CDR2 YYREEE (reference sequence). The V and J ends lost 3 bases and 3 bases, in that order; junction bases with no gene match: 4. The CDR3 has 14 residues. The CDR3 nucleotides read TGTGCCAGCAGCTGGGGACAGGGAGTCTACGAGCAGTACTTC. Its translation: CASSWGQGVYEQYF. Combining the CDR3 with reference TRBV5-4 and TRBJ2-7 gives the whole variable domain ETGVTQSPTHLIKTRGQQVTLRCSSQSGHNTVSWYQQALGQGPQFIFQYYREEENGRGNFPPRFSGLQFPNYSSELNVNALELDDSALYLCASSWGQGVYEQYFGPGTRLTVT.

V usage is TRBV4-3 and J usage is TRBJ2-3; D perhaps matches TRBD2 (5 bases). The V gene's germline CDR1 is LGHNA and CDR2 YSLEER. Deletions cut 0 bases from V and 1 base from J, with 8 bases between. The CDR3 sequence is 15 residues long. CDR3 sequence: CASSQDGVGTDTQYF. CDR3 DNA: TGCGCCAGCAGCCAAGACGGGGTTGGCACAGATACGCAGTATTTT.

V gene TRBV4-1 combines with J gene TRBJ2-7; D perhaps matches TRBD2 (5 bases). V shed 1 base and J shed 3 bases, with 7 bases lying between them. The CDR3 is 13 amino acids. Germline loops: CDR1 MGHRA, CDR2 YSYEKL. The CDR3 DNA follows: TGCGCCAGCAGCCAAGGAGGAGGCTACGAGCAGTACTTC. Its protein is CASSQGGGYEQYF.